The entry below gives a single T cell receptor beta chain sequence along with its context. This receptor's antigen is unknown. Base-call qualities are not available, and no considerably larger clone is one nucleotide away. Each collaborating institution followed its own protocols to collect whole blood in K2EDTA tubes. For TCRbeta analysis, collaborators shipped samples in one of three forms: frozen whole blood, isolated PBMCs, or DNA extracted from either of those sample types. In the germline V gene (reference sequence), CDR1 corresponds to LNHDA and CDR2 to SQIVND. Trimming costs V 3 bases and J 0 bases, and their ends lie 9 bases apart. Taken from cysteine to phenylalanine, the CDR3 has 15 residues. The only DNA kept is the CDR3, 45 bases in frame from the first base. TCRbeta CDR3 regions were amplified from genomic DNA using the immunoSEQ Assay, a bias-controlled multiplex PCR. Under the source paper's analysis protocol: The number of nucleated cells in each sample was estimated by amplification of reference gene primers within the assay. To quantify the absolute abundance of each unique TCRbeta CDR3 rearrangement, sequence reads were collapsed and filtered. For each sample, productive Simpson clonality was calculated by taking the square root of Simpson's diversity index across productive rearrangements. The immuneACCESS repertoire file appears here via TCRdb, limited to in-frame rearrangements. These files lack a portion of the clones; in checked studies, under half of the deficit traces to unresolved V genes, and the cause of the others is not known. That table gives V, J and clone size, and the DNA gave D and trimming. This sample has tens of thousands of clones in its table, and almost 85% of those were observed once. The ten largest clones add up to 18% of the sample.

This entry is derived from a study of blood T cell repertoires in COVID-19 (dated by TCRdb to the early 2020s). Concerning the study at large: Collaborator samples came from the United States, Italy and Spain and covered acute and convalescent phases of COVID-19. A de-identified subject ID, COVID-19 status, age in years and sex were almost always included in the sample metadata. The material from the prospective study consisted of cDNA or gDNA derived from T cells, B-cell-depleted T cells, or PBMCs. The samples were drawn from two sources: the first 160 participants of the ongoing ImmuneRACE study, and 1,000 to 1,500 subjects contributed by 6 global collaborators. The repertoires were released in a freely available public database intended as a resource for research on the immune response to SARS-CoV-2. Where HLA class I and class II types were available, the types were taken from metadata supplied by the sample provider, not from assay-based typing. Deeply sampled blood TCRbeta repertoires from subjects exposed to, actively infected with, or recovered from COVID-19 were included in the dataset. On the study overall, not on this receptor specifically: Clinical and demographic metadata were provided uncurated, with the amount varying by source and participant.

The chain is assembled from TRBV19 and TRBJ2-1; a weak D assignment points to TRBD2 (5 bases agree). The origin of this receptor is a human donor in a cohort sampled during active COVID-19. Sample: peripheral blood. The nucleotide sequence is given as TGTGCCAGTAGTATCCGGGGAAACTCCTACAATGAGCAGTTCTTC. It is translated as CASSIRGNSYNEQFF.